This T cell receptor (beta chain) originates from a study of blood T cell repertoires in COVID-19. Clones were read by immunoSEQ multiplex PCR, and TCRdb kept only the in-frame ones, dropping some. The data contain 58,000 or so clones, roughly four fifths of them singletons. This clone was detected ten times or more. V gave up 7 bases and J gave up 4 bases; unmatched junction bases: 9. Per germline, CDR1 LGHDT and CDR2 YNNKEL (reference sequence). The CDR3 extends over 15 amino acids. V usage is TRBV3-1 (or the pseudogene TRBV3-2) and J usage is TRBJ1-2; 10 nucleotides match TRBD1. Sequenced input: peripheral blood. The receptor's source is a woman older than 75 with acute or convalescent COVID-19. CDR3 nucleotides: TGTGCCAGCACCGAATCGACAGGGGGCGCCTATGGCTACACCTTC. This sequence encodes CASTESTGGAYGYTF.